This T cell receptor (beta chain) was identified in a study of cytomegalovirus exposure and HLA in healthy donors. Germline V gene lookup returns CDR1 ENHRY and CDR2 SYGVKD. This CDR3 has 14 residues. The V end was cut by 2 bases, the J end by 1 base, with 8 bases between. PCR primers comprised 60 Vbeta and 13 Jbeta primers. Only in-frame clones appear in the TCRdb table, and some are missing; sequencing was by immunoSEQ multiplex PCR. The sample records roughly 140,000 clones, nearly 80% being singletons. Specimen: PBMCs. This receptor was obtained from a male donor in good health and CMV-seronegative. The chain carries TRBV10-3 and TRBJ2-5; D uncertain. This CDR3 reads CAISESSSQETQYF. The CDR3 nucleotides are TGTGCCATCAGTGAGAGTTCTAGCCAAGAGACCCAGTACTTC.